These T cell receptor beta chains were read from a single sample in a study of blood T cell repertoires in COVID-19. Repertoires were generated with immunoSEQ multiplex PCR, while TCRdb's copy carries only in-frame clones and drops some. The sample includes about 300,000 clones, 75% to 95% seen only once; the top ten take 1% to 1.3%. What was sequenced was PBMCs or T cells enriched from blood (not recorded which). The receptors derive from a woman aged 30 to 39 who had recovered from COVID-19. Each CDR3 is given with its conserved first and last residue. The D gene is left open where the match is weak. Size values are once, few and many counts, or a class for expanded clones, and some rows have none.

V gene	D gene	clone size	J gene	CDR3 protein	CDR3 DNA
TRBV7-9	-	once	TRBJ1-4	CASTSGINRGKNEKLFF	TGTGCCAGCACCTCCGGGATTAACAGAGGCAAAAACGAAAAACTGTTTTTT
TRBV7-7	-	-	TRBJ2-5	CASSLVGGSGETQYF	TGTGCTAGCAGCTTAGTAGGAGGGTCGGGGGAGACCCAGTACTTC
TRBV7-8	-	-	TRBJ2-7	CASSLGRGEMNYEQYF	TGTGCCAGCAGCTTAGGAAGGGGTGAGATGAACTACGAGCAGTACTTC
TRBV19	TRBD2	-	TRBJ2-2	CASSIGWLAVSNTGELFF	TGTGCCAGTAGTATAGGCTGGCTAGCGGTATCGAACACCGGGGAGCTGTTTTTT
TRBV27	-	once	TRBJ2-1	CASRGRGSYNEQFF	TGTGCCAGCAGGGGGAGGGGGTCCTACAATGAGCAGTTCTTC
TRBV6-1	-	-	TRBJ1-2	CASSEALVGYGYTF	TGTGCCAGCAGTGAAGCCTTAGTCGGCTATGGCTACACCTTC
TRBV5-4	TRBD2	once	TRBJ2-3	CASSLAGGYTQYF	TGTGCCAGCAGCTTGGCGGGAGGTTACACGCAGTATTTT
TRBV5-1	TRBD2	-	TRBJ2-1	CASSLDMGTRNNEQFF	TGCGCCAGCAGCTTGGATATGGGGACTAGGAATAATGAGCAGTTCTTC
TRBV6-6	-	-	TRBJ2-5	CASSYSRGTGEETQYF	TGTGCCAGCAGTTACTCTCGGGGGACGGGAGAGGAGACCCAGTACTTC
TRBV18	TRBD2	-	TRBJ2-3	CASSPSTSGRAVDTQYF	TGTGCCAGCTCACCCAGTACTAGCGGGAGGGCCGTAGATACGCAGTATTTT
TRBV3-1/TRBV3-2	-	-	TRBJ2-1	CASSQEILSYNEQFF	TGTGCCAGCAGCCAAGAGATACTCTCCTACAATGAGCAGTTCTTC
TRBV7-3	-	-	TRBJ1-1	CASSSGQNTEAFF	TGTGCCAGCAGCTCTGGACAGAACACTGAAGCTTTCTTT
TRBV9	TRBD2	-	TRBJ2-7	CASSVGTSGSSEQYF	TGTGCCAGCAGCGTGGGGACTAGCGGGAGTAGCGAGCAGTACTTC
TRBV7-2	TRBD2	-	TRBJ2-1	CASSPRLAGFGNEQFF	TGTGCCAGCAGCCCCCGACTAGCGGGATTCGGCAATGAGCAGTTCTTC
TRBV15	-	-	TRBJ1-2	CATSPRGQNYGYTF	TGTGCCACCAGTCCTAGGGGACAAAACTATGGCTACACCTTC
TRBV7-2	TRBD1	few	TRBJ1-5	CASSPRDRGQPQHF	TGTGCCAGCAGCCCGCGAGACAGGGGTCAGCCCCAGCATTTT
TRBV29-1	-	-	TRBJ2-1	CSGGEQGNEQFF	TGCAGCGGGGGGGAGCAGGGCAATGAGCAGTTCTTC
TRBV15	TRBD1	-	TRBJ1-2	CATSPTGGGYTF	TGTGCCACCAGCCCGACAGGGGGTGGCTACACCTTC
TRBV7-9	TRBD1	-	TRBJ2-1	CASSSTGAGSYNEQFF	TGTGCCAGCAGCTCCACAGGGGCTGGTTCCTACAATGAGCAGTTCTTC
TRBV14	TRBD2	-	TRBJ2-7	CASRNGAGGGPYEQYF	TGTGCCAGCAGGAACGGAGCGGGAGGAGGACCCTACGAGCAGTACTTC
TRBV5-1	-	-	TRBJ1-2	CASSLDRVEGYTF	TGCGCCAGCAGCTTGGACAGGGTAGAGGGCTACACCTTC
TRBV13	TRBD2	-	TRBJ2-5	CASRAGGETQYF	TGTGCCAGCAGAGCGGGAGGAGAGACCCAGTACTTC
TRBV28	-	once	TRBJ1-5	CASSPPFEPQHF	TGTGCCAGCAGCCCCCCGTTCGAGCCCCAGCATTTT
TRBV9	-	-	TRBJ1-3	CASSATGPGNTIYF	TGTGCCAGCAGCGCGACAGGACCTGGAAACACCATATATTTT
TRBV27	-	-	TRBJ2-6	CASTYLTVSGANVLTF	TGTGCCAGCACCTACTTAACAGTCTCTGGGGCCAACGTCCTGACTTTC
TRBV4-1	TRBD2	-	TRBJ2-1	CASSPGLAGLISEQFF	TGCGCCAGCAGCCCCGGACTAGCGGGACTGATAAGTGAGCAGTTCTTC
TRBV10-3	-	-	TRBJ1-5	CASGQELRGNQPQHF	TGTGCCTCCGGGCAAGAGTTGAGGGGCAATCAGCCCCAGCATTTT
TRBV18	-	-	TRBJ1-1	CASSNANMNTEAFF	TGTGCCAGCTCAAACGCCAACATGAACACTGAAGCTTTCTTT
TRBV5-1	TRBD2	-	TRBJ2-2	CASSRLAGRNTGELFF	TGCGCCAGCAGCAGACTAGCGGGAAGGAACACCGGGGAGCTGTTTTTT
TRBV19	TRBD1	-	TRBJ1-1	CASSLWTGLGVMNTEAFF	TGTGCCAGTAGTTTATGGACAGGACTGGGGGTGATGAACACTGAAGCTTTCTTT
TRBV20-1	-	-	TRBJ2-7	CSASQGPGREQYF	TGCAGTGCTAGTCAGGGGCCGGGGCGGGAGCAGTACTTC
TRBV3-1/TRBV3-2	-	once	TRBJ1-2	CASSQGRDYGYTF	TGTGCCAGCAGCCAAGGCAGGGACTATGGCTACACCTTC
TRBV7-3	TRBD1	-	TRBJ2-1	CASSITPGQGNEQFF	TGTGCCAGCAGCATAACTCCGGGACAGGGGAATGAGCAGTTCTTC
TRBV6-5	-	-	TRBJ1-2	CASSTYRDNNYGYTF	TGTGCCAGCAGTACCTACCGGGACAATAACTATGGCTACACCTTC
TRBV10-1	TRBD2	-	TRBJ2-1	CASSEASGSYNEQFF	TGCGCCAGCAGTGAGGCTAGCGGGTCCTACAATGAGCAGTTCTTC
TRBV12-2	-	-	TRBJ2-3	CASRLALGQNEDTQYF	TGTGCAAGTCGCTTAGCCCTGGGACAGAATGAGGATACGCAGTATTTT
TRBV7-6	TRBD2	-	TRBJ2-3	CASSFASGTSTDTQYF	TGTGCCAGCAGCTTTGCTAGCGGGACTAGCACAGATACGCAGTATTTT
TRBV29-1	-	-	TRBJ1-1	CSVARVESTEAFF	TGCAGCGTGGCGAGGGTCGAGAGCACTGAAGCTTTCTTT
TRBV2	-	few	TRBJ2-1	CASRVGLNNEQFF	TGTGCCAGCAGGGTAGGACTAAACAATGAGCAGTTCTTC
TRBV28	-	once	TRBJ2-1	CASSATHINEQFF	TGTGCCAGCAGTGCCACCCACATCAATGAGCAGTTCTTC
TRBV9	-	-	TRBJ1-6	CASSGTDYNSPLHF	TGTGCCAGCAGCGGGACAGATTATAATTCACCCCTCCACTTT
TRBV11-2	-	-	TRBJ1-2	CASSLAQQGSDTF	TGTGCCAGCAGCTTAGCTCAACAGGGAAGCGACACCTTC